The 32 T cell receptor beta chains below all came from one sample that was sequenced in a study of CD8 T cells in ankylosing spondylitis. Points from the study as a whole: A TCR beta motif made of fewer than 10 highly homologous variants seemed typical of ankylosing spondylitis blood.

From the 5' RACE reads, TCRdb called clonotypes with MiXCR, one entry per CDR3 protein. The sample consists of about 200,000 distinct CDR3 sequences, approximately 7.3% of them appearing once. The antigens of these receptors remain unknown. The sample comprised blood, either unsorted or a sorted T cell fraction (not recorded which). The receptors come from a male donor with ankylosing spondylitis.

This clonotype has a count of ten or more. The CDR3 protein is CASSTDRQYF. In nucleotides, the CDR3 is TGTGCCAGCAGCACGGACAGGCAGTACTTC. This chain connects TRBV7-9 to TRBJ2-7; possibly TRBD1 for D (6 bases). CDR3 length equals 10 residues. Germline V gives CDR1 SEHNR, CDR2 FQNEAQ (reference sequence). The ends were cut back, 5 bases at V and 9 bases at J, with 8 bases in the middle. The full variable domain, with the rest looked up from reference TRBV7-9 and TRBJ2-7, is DTGVSQNPRHKITKRGQNVTFRCDPISEHNRLYWYRQTLGQGPEFLTYFQNEAQLEKSRLLSDRFSAERPKGSFSTLEIQRTEQGDSAMYLCASSTDRQYFGPGTRLTVT.

The CDR3, as DNA: TGTGCCAGCAGCCCGGCAGGGGGATGGGGCCAAGAGACCCAGTACTTC. Translation gives CASSPAGGWGQETQYF. This chain joins TRBV7-2 and TRBJ2-5, with 7 bases matching TRBD1. V lost 5 bases to trimming and J lost 1 base; unmatched junction nucleotides: 10. Germline V gene lookup returns CDR1 SGHTA and CDR2 FQGNSA. This CDR3 is 16 amino acids long.

This clonotype was seen ten or more times. V usage is TRBV7-8 and J usage is TRBJ2-7; the D call may be TRBD1 or TRBD2 (5 bases each). The CDR3 consists of 17 residues. The V end lost 4 bases, the J end lost 0 bases, and 19 bases lay between the germline ends. From germline, CDR1 is SGHVS and CDR2 FQNEAQ. The CDR3 region is CASSSGSEGPLSYEQYF. The CDR3 bases are TGTGCCAGCAGCTCAGGGAGCGAGGGTCCTCTCTCCTACGAGCAGTACTTC.

This clonotype was counted many times. The rearrangement links TRBV6-5 to TRBJ1-1; D may be TRBD1 (5 bases). Looked up from germline, CDR1 is MNHEY and CDR2 is SVGAGI. V was shortened by 4 bases and J by 5 bases, with 20 bases between the two germline ends. The length of the CDR3 is 16 residues. CDR3 in amino acids: CASSWGTGLGGTEAFF. Written as DNA, the CDR3 is TGTGCCAGCAGTTGGGGGACGGGCCTGGGGGGGACTGAAGCTTTCTTT.

The chain uses TRBV18 and TRBJ2-5; perhaps TRBD2 as D (5 bases). The V gene's germline CDR1 is KGHSH and CDR2 LQKENI. The V end lost 9 bases, the J end lost 0 bases, and 14 bases lay between the germline ends. The CDR3 sequence is 14 residues long. The CDR3 DNA reads TGTGCCAGTTCAGGCGGGTTGTACCAAGAGACCCAGTACTTC. This gives the protein CASSGGLYQETQYF. Full variable domain (missing parts from reference TRBV18 and TRBJ2-5): NAGVMQNPRHLVRRRGQEARLRCSPMKGHSHVYWYRQLPEEGLKFMVYLQKENIIDESGMPKERFSAEFPKEGPSILRIQQVVRGDSAAYFCASSGGLYQETQYFGPGTRLLVL.

This clonotype has only a few counts. The rearrangement links TRBV30 to TRBJ2-1, with D uncertain. The CDR3 length is 11 residues. Germline CDR1 is GTSNPN and CDR2 is SVGIG (reference sequence). V gave up 2 bases and J gave up 9 bases, with 8 bases separating them. DNA for the CDR3: TGTGCCTGGAGTCCTCGCGGTGAGCAGTTCTTC. Its protein product is CAWSPRGEQFF.

This clonotype was observed many times. The chain is built from TRBV28 and TRBJ2-2; D might be TRBD1 (5 bases). This CDR3 is built from 13 residues. With 6 bases removed from V and 5 bases from J, the gap between germline ends came to 10 bases. In germline, CDR1 is MDHEN, CDR2 SYDVKM. CDR3 in DNA: TGTGCCAGCAGCGCAGGGATTACCGGGGAGCTGTTTTTT. Translating it yields CASSAGITGELFF.

This clonotype has at least ten counts. The chain has TRBV24-1 and TRBJ2-5; 10 bases match TRBD1. Looked up from germline, CDR1 is KGHDR and CDR2 is SFDVKD. The CDR3 is made up of 15 amino acids. With 3 bases clipped from V and 2 bases from J, the junction kept 2 bases outside the gene matches. CDR3 bases: TGTGCCACCAGTGATGAGGACAGGGGGCAAGAGACCCAGTACTTC. It is translated as CATSDEDRGQETQYF.

This chain links TRBV6-1 with TRBJ1-2; D remains ambiguous. V was pared by 1 base and J by 3 bases, with 3 bases between. The CDR3 covers 12 residues. Germline V gene sequence: CDR1 MNHNS, CDR2 SASEGT. The CDR3 DNA sequence: TGTGCCAGCAGTGAAGGGGACTATGGCTACACCTTC. Translation gives CASSEGDYGYTF.

This sequence joins TRBV6-2 or TRBV6-3 and TRBJ2-1, with D possibly being TRBD2 (6 bases). The length of the CDR3 is 16 residues. Trimming removed 7 bases from V and 2 bases from J, with 18 bases in between. Per germline, CDR1 MNHEY and CDR2 SVGEGT. The CDR3 DNA follows: TGTGCCAGCATCGCGGGGCTGGTGGGAACCTACAATGAGCAGTTCTTC. This translates into CASIAGLVGTYNEQFF.

This clonotype was counted at least ten times. The J gene is TRBJ2-5, the V gene TRBV14, with D perhaps given as TRBD1 or TRBD2 (5 bases each). Germline CDR1 SGHDN, CDR2 FVKESK. There are 16 residues in the CDR3. Trimming stripped 0 bases from V and 9 bases from J, with 20 bases between. The CDR3 region is CASSQDGAGLKSSQYF. The DNA of the CDR3 is TGTGCCAGCAGCCAAGACGGGGCAGGACTTAAAAGTTCCCAGTACTTC.

The V call is TRBV4-2, the J call TRBJ2-1; D unresolved. The germline CDR1 and CDR2 sequences are LGHNA and YNFKEQ. The CDR3 covers 17 residues. Trimming shortened V by 0 bases and J by 0 bases, and 12 bases separated the two germline ends. CDR3 nucleotides: TGTGCCAGCAGCCAAGAGGACCTCTTCGGCTCCTACAATGAGCAGTTCTTC. The encoded protein is CASSQEDLFGSYNEQFF.

The J gene is TRBJ1-1, the V gene TRBV6-1; D is unresolved. There are 14 residues in the CDR3. Germline CDR1 MNHNS, CDR2 SASEGT. V dropped 4 bases and J dropped 5 bases, with 14 bases sitting between them. CDR3 residues: CASSATAFGTEAFF. For the CDR3, the DNA is TGTGCCAGCAGTGCAACAGCCTTTGGGACTGAAGCTTTCTTT.

This clonotype was recorded many times. The chain employs TRBV3-1 and TRBJ2-1; D is uncertain. Trimming pared 1 base from V and 7 bases from J, leaving 20 bases between. This CDR3 spans 17 amino acids. Germline assignment: CDR1 LGHDT and CDR2 YNNKEL (reference sequence). The CDR3: CASSQGSSDEMWNEQFF. CDR3 sequence (DNA): TGTGCCAGCAGCCAAGGATCTTCGGACGAGATGTGGAATGAGCAGTTCTTC.

This clonotype was found many times. This chain links TRBV5-1 with TRBJ2-7; 9 nucleotides agree with TRBD1. The CDR3 is 15 residues long. CDR1 is SGHRS, CDR2 YFSETQ, per germline. V lost 5 bases and J lost 2; bases outside the gene matches: 8. CDR3 region: CASRITGTGTYEQYF. The CDR3 DNA follows: TGCGCCAGCAGGATTACCGGGACAGGGACCTACGAGCAGTACTTC.

This clonotype appeared many times. The chain is built from TRBV12-3 or TRBV12-4 and TRBJ1-1; weak D call: TRBD1 (6 bases). Trimming shortened V by 6 bases and J by 5 bases, and 19 bases separated the two germline ends. The CDR3 has 15 residues. The CDR3 sequence: CASSLGLLGGTEAFF. Here the CDR3 DNA reads TGTGCCAGCAGCTTGGGACTCCTAGGGGGTACTGAAGCTTTCTTT.

This clonotype showed up many times. At one of its ends the junction is not consistent with the germline gene, which may arise from a read error. The chain is built from TRBV5-1 and TRBJ2-7; TRBD2 agrees at 8 bases. CDR3 size: 14 residues. The germline gives CDR1 SGHRS, CDR2 YFSETQ. The CDR3 sequence is CASSLAGRSYEQYF. The CDR3 bases are TGTGCCAGCAGTTTAGCGGGGAGGTCCTACGAGCAGTACTTC.

This clonotype appeared many times. This sequence joins TRBV7-2 and TRBJ1-1, with 9 bases matching TRBD1. CDR3 length equals 16 residues. Unmatched junction bases numbered 3, after V lost 0 bases and J lost 1 base. Germline lookup yields CDR1 SGHTA and CDR2 FQGNSA. The chain's CDR3 is CASSLAGTGRNTEAFF. CDR3 in DNA: TGTGCCAGCAGCTTAGCGGGGACAGGGAGGAACACTGAAGCTTTCTTT.

This clonotype was observed at least ten times. The chain couples TRBV9 to TRBJ1-1, with D perhaps matching TRBD1 (5 bases). Trimming stripped 4 bases from V and 0 bases from J, with 10 bases between. Per germline, CDR1 SGDLS and CDR2 YYNGEE. This CDR3 comprises 14 residues. The CDR3: CASSPGHLNTEAFF. In nucleotides, the CDR3 is TGTGCCAGCAGCCCAGGACACCTGAACACTGAAGCTTTCTTT.

This clonotype was seen more than once but under ten times. The chain employs TRBV10-3 and TRBJ2-7, with TRBD1 matching over 8 bases. The germline CDR1 and CDR2 sequences are ENHRY and SYGVKD. The junction had 7 bases not matched to a gene; V was cut back by 6 bases and J by 3 bases. The CDR3 sequence is 14 residues long. CDR3 DNA: TGTGCCATCAGCTCGGACAGGGCGGTCTACGAGCAGTACTTC. It codes for CAISSDRAVYEQYF.

This clonotype came up a few times. V gene TRBV3-1 combines with J gene TRBJ2-1; D gene ambiguous. Per the germline V gene, CDR1 is LGHDT and CDR2 is YNNKEL (reference sequence). The CDR3 is 13 amino acids. Deletions cut 4 bases from V and 10 bases from J, with 14 bases between. In DNA, the CDR3 is TGTGCCAGCAGCCCCGGCGCCCCCGCAGAGCAGTTCTTC. As protein: CASSPGAPAEQFF.

This clonotype was counted ten times or more. The chain carries TRBV7-6 and TRBJ2-7; D call uncertain. This CDR3 is built from 14 residues. The germline CDR1 and CDR2 sequences are SGHVS and FNYEAQ. V was cut by 0 bases and J by 1 base, with 7 bases left in between. The CDR3 is CASSLAGESYEQYF. DNA of the CDR3: TGTGCCAGCAGCTTAGCGGGCGAATCCTACGAGCAGTACTTC.

This chain joins TRBV12-2 and TRBJ1-2; TRBD1, as called in the table, went unchecked against the DNA. TRBV12-2 is a listed pseudogene. CDR3 length equals 13 residues. Here the CDR3 DNA reads TGTGCAAGTCGCTTGCCGGGACCGGGAGGCTCCACCTTC. This encodes CASRLPGPGGSTF.

This clonotype was counted many times. V usage is TRBV6-1 and J usage is TRBJ2-7; D is possibly TRBD1 or TRBD2 (5 bases each). V dropped 3 bases and J dropped 2 bases, with 20 bases sitting between them. CDR3 length: 17 amino acids. The germline gives CDR1 MNHNS, CDR2 SASEGT. In DNA, the CDR3 is TGTGCCAGCAGTGAGACCCCGGGACCTCCAAGAGCCTACGAGCAGTACTTC. It translates to CASSETPGPPRAYEQYF.

This clonotype has ten or more counts. This sequence joins TRBV28 and TRBJ2-7; TRBD1 might be the D (6 bases). V gave up 5 bases and J gave up 3 bases, with 14 bases separating them. The CDR3 sequence is 14 residues long. Germline-derived CDR1 and CDR2 are MDHEN and SYDVKM. The CDR3 is CASSLRGESYEQYF. CDR3 bases: TGTGCCAGCAGTCTCAGGGGAGAAAGCTACGAGCAGTACTTC.

This clonotype showed up many times. V and J are TRBV29-1 and TRBJ2-1, with TRBD2 matching 9 bases. The length of the CDR3 is 13 residues. V shed 7 bases, J shed 9 bases, and the junction held 10 bases outside the gene matches. The germline V gene has CDR1 SQVTM and CDR2 ANQGSEA. The CDR3 DNA reads TGCAGCGGGGGACTAGCCCTGAGTAGTGAGCAGTTCTTC. It codes for CSGGLALSSEQFF.

This clonotype was seen repeatedly, ten times or more. V and J are TRBV6-6 and TRBJ1-1, with D perhaps TRBD1 (6 bases). Germline V gene data show CDR1 as MNHNY and CDR2 as SVGAGI (reference sequence). V lost 5 bases, J lost 5 bases, and 9 bases lay in between. The CDR3 runs 12 residues. This chain's CDR3 is CASSLGQTEAFF. Written as DNA, the CDR3 is TGTGCCAGCAGTCTCGGACAGACTGAAGCTTTCTTT.

There are many counts of this clonotype. The rearrangement uses TRBV6-4 and TRBJ2-1; D possibly corresponds to TRBD1 (5 bases). Germline CDR1 reads MRHNA; CDR2 reads SNTAGT. V lost 7 bases and J 5 bases, leaving 15 bases between the germline ends. The CDR3 has 14 residues. The CDR3 spells CASKAGRSDNEQFF. The CDR3 DNA is TGTGCCAGCAAGGCAGGGCGGTCGGACAATGAGCAGTTCTTC.

This clonotype was counted once. This rearrangement joins TRBV6-6 to TRBJ2-7; 8 positions agree with TRBD1. CDR3 length equals 13 residues. V dropped 2 bases and J dropped 3; count of bases not matched to a gene: 0. The V gene's germline CDR1 is MNHNY and CDR2 SVGAGI (reference sequence). The CDR3 is CASSYTGGYEQYF. The CDR3 DNA reads TGTGCCAGCAGTTACACAGGGGGCTACGAGCAGTACTTC.

This clonotype was counted ten times or more. This sequence joins TRBV4-2 and TRBJ2-1; 8 nucleotides line up with TRBD2. The CDR3 runs 16 residues. Looked up from germline, CDR1 is LGHNA and CDR2 is YNFKEQ. Unmatched junction bases numbered 6, after V lost 3 bases and J lost 2 bases. This CDR3 is CASSQSTRGAYNEQFF. The CDR3 DNA sequence: TGTGCCAGCAGCCAGAGTACGCGGGGGGCCTACAATGAGCAGTTCTTC.

This chain uses TRBV20-1 with TRBJ2-7; the D gene is possibly TRBD2 (6 bases). Germline values: CDR1 DFQATT, CDR2 SNEGSKA (reference sequence). The CDR3 loop spans 14 amino acids. The ends were cut back, 2 bases at V and 3 bases at J, with 14 bases in the middle. The CDR3, as DNA: TGCAGTGCTAGATCGCCGGGAGCGGTCTACGAGCAGTACTTC. Translation: CSARSPGAVYEQYF.

The chain has TRBV24-1 and TRBJ2-2, with D possibly TRBD2 on 5 matching bases. Germline-derived CDR1 and CDR2 are KGHDR and SFDVKD. The CDR3 loop spans 15 amino acids. V shed 4 bases and J shed 10 bases, with 18 bases lying between them. CDR3 nucleotides: TGTGCCACCAGTGACTTCTCGACGGGGAAAGAGGAGCTGTTTTTT. Protein product: CATSDFSTGKEELFF.